These 28 T cell receptor beta chains were all obtained from the same sample, sequenced in a study of PD-1 blockade in classical Hodgkin lymphoma. Relapse after autologous stem cell transplantation occurred in every patient, and brentuximab vedotin exposure varied. Sequencing used immunoSEQ multiplex PCR; TCRdb keeps in-frame clones, though not all of them. There are about 18,000 clones in the sample; roughly 80% occur only once, and approximately 24% lies in the top ten. The sequences come from peripheral blood mononuclear cells (PBMCs), collected at baseline. These TCRs come from a human donor with classical Hodgkin lymphoma.

This chain connects TRBV7-9 to TRBJ2-7, with 8 bases identical to TRBD1. CDR3 length: 15 residues. Germline trimming cut 4 bases from V and 4 bases from J; bases unmatched to any gene: 9. CDR1 and CDR2 (germline): SEHNR, FQNEAQ (reference sequence). For the CDR3, the DNA is TGTGCCAGCAGCTCACATTCAGGGGGCGAGTACGAGCAGTACTTC. Translation gives CASSSHSGGEYEQYF.

In its sample, this clone was seen a few times. The chain couples TRBV6-1 to TRBJ2-3; the D gene could be TRBD1 or TRBD2 (6 bases each). The CDR3 runs to 15 residues. V gave up 6 bases and J gave up 4 bases, with 17 bases separating them. CDR1 is MNHNS, CDR2 SASEGT, per germline. The DNA of the CDR3 is TGTGCCAGCAGCCCAGTGGGGGGCTACCCAGATACGCAGTATTTT. Translation: CASSPVGGYPDTQYF.

The J gene is TRBJ2-1, the V gene TRBV5-1; D possibly uses TRBD1 or TRBD2 (5 bases each). This CDR3 comprises 16 residues. Trimming took off 4 bases at V and 4 bases at J, with 18 bases between the two ends. CDR1 and CDR2 from the germline V gene are SGHRS and YFSETQ. CDR3 DNA: TGCGCCAGCAGCCACCTCGACCGGGGACCATACAATGAGCAGTTCTTC. It is translated as CASSHLDRGPYNEQFF.

The chain carries TRBV5-1 and TRBJ2-7; D is possibly TRBD1 or TRBD2 (5 bases each). The CDR3 is 14 residues long. V lost 0 bases, J lost 3 bases, and 10 bases lay in between. Germline lookup yields CDR1 SGHRS and CDR2 YFSETQ. The CDR3 DNA reads TGCGCCAGCAGCTTGGTGGGGGACCTCTACGAGCAGTACTTC. Its protein product is CASSLVGDLYEQYF.

The CDR3 spells CASSLVRGWSSYNEQFF. The DNA for the CDR3 is TGTGCCAGCAGCTTAGTACGGGGCTGGAGCTCCTACAATGAGCAGTTCTTC. The chain is built from TRBV11-2 and TRBJ2-1; the D call may be TRBD1 or TRBD2 (5 bases each). With 1 base removed from V and 0 bases from J, the gap between germline ends came to 13 bases. Germline V lookup: CDR1 SGHAT, CDR2 FQNNGV. The CDR3 length is 17 residues.

This clone is termed medium-sized. This chain joins TRBV4-1 and TRBJ1-1, with unresolved D. This CDR3 is built from 10 residues. Trimming shortened V by 0 bases and J by 14 bases, and 7 bases separated the two germline ends. Germline V CDR1 and CDR2: MGHRA, YSYEKL. CDR3 bases: TGCGCCAGCAGCCAAGATCGAACCTTCTTT. Its translation: CASSQDRTFF.

The rearrangement links TRBV28 to TRBJ2-7, with TRBD2 matching 9 bases. The germline V gene encodes CDR1 MDHEN and CDR2 SYDVKM. After removal of 5 bases from V and 5 bases from J, the junction contained 16 bases not matched to a gene. CDR3 length: 17 amino acids. The CDR3 reads CASSTSRTGTSSHEQYF. The CDR3 DNA sequence: TGTGCCAGCAGTACTAGCCGTACAGGGACTAGCTCTCACGAGCAGTACTTC.

The gene calls are TRBV5-1 and TRBJ2-3; 7 nucleotides align to TRBD2. J lost 0 bases, V lost 1 base, and 5 bases had no gene match. CDR1 SGHRS and CDR2 YFSETQ come from the germline V gene. The CDR3 contains 16 residues. The CDR3 DNA follows: TGCGCCAGCAGCTTGAACGGGAGGACTAGCACAGATACGCAGTATTTT. Its translation is CASSLNGRTSTDTQYF.

The V and J genes are TRBV28 and TRBJ2-5; D not certain. Germline V gene lookup returns CDR1 MDHEN and CDR2 SYDVKM. The CDR3 has 14 amino acids. Trimming cost V 3 bases and J 3 bases, with 11 bases left between them. CDR3: CASSFLSREETQYF. CDR3 DNA sequence: TGTGCCAGCAGTTTCCTTTCTCGGGAAGAGACCCAGTACTTC.

The J gene is TRBJ2-5, the V gene TRBV2; TRBD1 matches 9 bases. The J call may not be correct, given that the DNA end is closer to TRBJ2-7. Germline CDR1 SNHLY, CDR2 FYNNEI. CDR3 length: 14 residues. The CDR3 nucleotides are TGTGCCAGCAGATTAAAACAGGGGGCATACGAGCAGTACTTC. Protein: CASRLKQGAYEQYF.

In this sample, this clone turned up once. The chain is built from TRBV30 and TRBJ1-1; D is perhaps TRBD1 (5 bases). Trimming took off 0 bases at V and 4 bases at J, with 9 bases between the two ends. The V gene's germline CDR1 is GTSNPN and CDR2 SVGIG (reference sequence). The CDR3 is 13 residues long. CDR3 loop: CAWSVGAPTEAFF. The CDR3 DNA reads as TGTGCCTGGAGTGTCGGGGCCCCCACTGAAGCTTTCTTT.

In this sample, this clone turned up once. The rearrangement joins TRBV6-5 to TRBJ2-7; no clear D. Germline V gene data show CDR1 as MNHEY and CDR2 as SVGAGI. The length of the CDR3 is 14 residues. The V and J ends lost 3 bases and 5 bases respectively, with 14 bases between them. CDR3 sequence (DNA): TGTGCCAGCAGTTATTCGGGCAGGCAAGACGAGCAGTACTTC. The encoded protein is CASSYSGRQDEQYF.

V gene TRBV11-2 combines with J gene TRBJ2-2, with 7 bases that match TRBD1. The germline V gene has CDR1 SGHAT and CDR2 FQNNGV. The CDR3 has 15 residues. With V trimmed by 3 bases and J by 3 bases, 4 bases remained unmatched. The CDR3 sequence is CASSFADRDTGELFF. The CDR3 DNA is TGTGCCAGCAGCTTTGCAGACAGGGACACCGGGGAGCTGTTTTTT.

This clone was counted between two and nine times. This sequence joins TRBV10-3 and TRBJ2-6; no clear D gene. The CDR3 totals 13 residues. V lost 10 bases, J lost 4 bases, and 11 bases lay in between. Germline values: CDR1 ENHRY, CDR2 SYGVKD. The CDR3 here is CATWRSGANVLTF. The DNA for the CDR3 is TGTGCCACTTGGCGGTCCGGGGCCAACGTCCTGACTTTC.

This clone was observed a few times. The CDR3 loop is CASSGQNNYGYTF. The CDR3 DNA reads as TGTGCCAGCAGTGGGCAGAACAACTATGGCTACACCTTC. The chain is built from TRBV2 and TRBJ1-2, with D hard to call. CDR3 size: 13 residues. V lost 4 bases to trimming and J lost 2 bases, with 8 bases between them. CDR1 and CDR2 from the germline V gene are SNHLY and FYNNEI.

The chain has TRBV7-9 and TRBJ1-4, with TRBD1 identical over 7 bases. CDR1 is SEHNR and CDR2 is FQNEAQ in the germline V gene (reference sequence). The junction had 4 bases not matched to a gene; V was cut back by 5 bases and J by 4 bases. This CDR3 comprises 14 residues. CDR3 in DNA: TGTGCCAGCAGCCAGGGGGGCTATAATGAAAAACTGTTTTTT. It yields the protein CASSQGGYNEKLFF.

The chain carries TRBV28 and TRBJ2-1, with D perhaps matching TRBD2 (6 bases). V lost 5 bases and J 4 bases, leaving 18 bases between the germline ends. The CDR3 covers 16 residues. Germline CDR1 reads MDHEN; CDR2 reads SYDVKM. CDR3 sequence: CASSTPTYGRYNEQFF. For the CDR3, the DNA is TGTGCCAGCAGTACCCCTACCTACGGGAGATACAATGAGCAGTTCTTC. The full variable domain, completed using reference TRBV28 and TRBJ2-1, is DVKVTQSSRYLVKRTGEKVFLECVQDMDHENMFWYRQDPGLGLRLIYFSYDVKMKEKGDIPEGYSVSREKKERFSLILESASTNQTSMYLCASSTPTYGRYNEQFFGPGTRLTVL.

This chain joins TRBV27 and TRBJ2-3; possibly TRBD1 or TRBD2 for D (5 bases each). Germline assignment: CDR1 MNHEY and CDR2 SMNVEV (reference sequence). With 3 bases removed from V and 0 bases from J, the gap between germline ends came to 10 bases. CDR3 length: 15 residues. CDR3 sequence reads: CASSFGATSTDTQYF. CDR3 bases: TGTGCCAGCAGTTTCGGGGCAACTAGCACAGATACGCAGTATTTT.

The chain recombines TRBV6-1 with TRBJ2-7, with D maybe TRBD2 (5 bases). CDR1 is MNHNS and CDR2 is SASEGT in the germline V gene. Trimming removed 6 bases from V and 2 bases from J, with 14 bases in between. CDR3 length equals 14 residues. CDR3 loop: CASSPGLVTYEQYF. The CDR3 nucleotides read TGTGCCAGCAGCCCCGGACTGGTAACCTACGAGCAGTACTTC.

The chain recombines TRBV13 with TRBJ2-7; 10 bases map to TRBD2. Germline V gene lookup returns CDR1 PRHDT and CDR2 FYEKMQ (reference sequence). J was trimmed by 4 bases and V by 5 bases; bases with no gene match: 8. The CDR3 loop spans 15 amino acids. The CDR3 here is CASSPRTSGPYEQYF. CDR3 coding DNA: TGTGCCAGCAGCCCTAGGACTAGCGGACCTTACGAGCAGTACTTC.

The chain carries TRBV2 and TRBJ2-1; 7 bases line up with TRBD1. CDR1 and CDR2 from the germline V gene are SNHLY and FYNNEI. The CDR3 extends over 14 amino acids. V lost 3 bases, J lost 6 bases, and 5 bases stayed unmatched. CDR3 sequence reads: CASSEDRPLNEQFF. CDR3 bases: TGTGCCAGCAGTGAGGACAGGCCACTCAATGAGCAGTTCTTC.

The chain couples TRBV19 to TRBJ2-2; 7 bases fit TRBD2. After removal of 6 bases from V and 1 base from J, the junction contained 5 bases not matched to a gene. The CDR3 spans 15 residues. Germline V lookup: CDR1 LNHDA, CDR2 SQIVND (reference sequence). The DNA of the CDR3 is TGTGCCAGTAGCTGGGGCGGGGGGAACACCGGGGAGCTGTTTTTT. Its protein is CASSWGGGNTGELFF.

The rearrangement joins TRBV28 to TRBJ1-2; the match to TRBD1 covers 9 bases. This CDR3 has 15 residues. V lost 2 bases, J lost 2 bases, and 3 bases stayed unmatched. Germline CDR1 reads MDHEN; CDR2 reads SYDVKM. CDR3 nucleotide sequence: TGTGCCAGCAGTTTAGAGGGACAGGGAAACTATGGCTACACCTTC. Its translation is CASSLEGQGNYGYTF.

The rearrangement uses TRBV2 and TRBJ2-3; possibly TRBD1 for D (6 bases). CDR3 length: 16 amino acids. The germline gives CDR1 SNHLY, CDR2 FYNNEI. Trimming removed 6 bases at V and 4 bases at J, with 20 bases between. CDR3 bases: TGTGCCAGCAGAGAAACAGGGTTTCGGAGCGCAGATACGCAGTATTTT. Its translation: CASRETGFRSADTQYF.

The CDR3 here is CASSLNLDTSGANVLTF. Here the CDR3 DNA reads TGTGCCAGCAGCTTAAATCTGGACACCTCTGGGGCCAACGTCCTGACTTTC. The gene calls are TRBV7-9 and TRBJ2-6; weak D call: TRBD1 (5 bases). Between the trimmed V and J ends, which lost 2 bases and 0 bases, there was a span of 11 bases. The germline V gene has CDR1 SEHNR and CDR2 FQNEAQ (reference sequence). This CDR3 region has 17 residues.

The chain is built from TRBV27 and TRBJ1-2; unclear D gene. The V gene lost 5 bases and the J gene lost 0 bases, with 13 bases spanning the gap. This CDR3 has 15 residues. Germline V gives CDR1 MNHEY, CDR2 SMNVEV (reference sequence). CDR3 DNA: TGTGCCAGCAGTCCCGCCGCTGAAGCTAACTATGGCTACACCTTC. Translated, it gives CASSPAAEANYGYTF.

This chain joins TRBV7-2 and TRBJ1-5; no definite D call. In germline, CDR1 is SGHTA, CDR2 FQGNSA. The CDR3 contains 13 residues. V shed 5 bases and J shed 6 bases, with 11 bases lying between them. The CDR3 loop is CASSLSVGQPQHF. CDR3 sequence (DNA): TGTGCCAGCAGCCTATCGGTTGGTCAGCCCCAGCATTTT.

The chain links TRBV28 to TRBJ2-1, with D perhaps given as TRBD1 or TRBD2 (7 bases each). V was cut by 7 bases and J by 3 bases, with 25 bases left in between. CDR1 and CDR2 (germline): MDHEN, SYDVKM. The CDR3 extends over 18 amino acids. The CDR3 here is CASIGAQGGTMDYNEQFF. The CDR3 bases are TGTGCCAGCATTGGGGCGCAGGGGGGGACTATGGACTACAATGAGCAGTTCTTC.